The rows below give T cell receptor beta chains drawn from one sample of a study of immune heterogeneity within non-small cell lung tumors. One entry per CDR3 protein, called by TCRdb with MiXCR from the multiplex PCR reads. The table has fewer than 25,000 distinct CDR3 sequences, 28% seen once; the top ten hold around 4.1%. Sequencing was carried out using lung tumor tissue. The receptor set was obtained from a man between 40 and 49 years old with non-small cell lung cancer. Each CDR3 is given with its conserved first and last residue.

cdr3_aa: CASSPRDRVSTEAFF; v_call: TRBV28
cdr3_aa: CAISESGNSRSGYTF; v_call: TRBV10-3
cdr3_aa: CSATGKAARGYTF; v_call: TRBV20-1
cdr3_aa: CASSSNNYGYTF; v_call: TRBV18
cdr3_aa: CASSMNQGSQSPLHF; v_call: TRBV12-3/TRBV12-4
cdr3_aa: CSISQRARGTDTQYF; v_call: TRBV29-1
cdr3_aa: CASKVTGYTNQPQHF; v_call: TRBV19
cdr3_aa: CSAPNLGTEKYGYTF; v_call: TRBV20-1
cdr3_aa: CASKTGISSYEQYF; v_call: TRBV6-1
cdr3_aa: CASRTGTATYEQYF; v_call: TRBV5-1
cdr3_aa: CASSTNRASEQYF; v_call: TRBV19
cdr3_aa: CASSLRDRGFYEQYF; v_call: TRBV12-3/TRBV12-4
cdr3_aa: CSIGMVNTEALF; v_call: TRBV29-1
cdr3_aa: CDSSLARQGNDEQYF; v_call: TRBV7-2
cdr3_aa: CATSETGTSGRKETQYF; v_call: TRBV24-1
cdr3_aa: CASSLLVAGAEQYF; v_call: TRBV27
cdr3_aa: CASSPQNNEQFF; v_call: TRBV18
cdr3_aa: CASSSLQGLGYTF; v_call: TRBV27
cdr3_aa: CASSEGGLEQFF; v_call: TRBV10-1
cdr3_aa: CASSIGRSRSTDTQYF; v_call: TRBV19
cdr3_aa: CSARDSGANTGELFF; v_call: TRBV20-1
cdr3_aa: CASSWSRGRGEKLFF; v_call: TRBV7-9
cdr3_aa: CASSLTPQTSTDTQYF; v_call: TRBV9
cdr3_aa: CASSPTSGRTLEQYF; v_call: TRBV18
cdr3_aa: CASSPGQGVYSNQPQHF; v_call: TRBV18
cdr3_aa: CASGFSEGSVSLGNTIYF; v_call: TRBV12-5